The clone carrying this T cell receptor beta chain was counted once. Its antigen is currently unknown. Sequencing used immunoSEQ multiplex PCR; TCRdb keeps in-frame clones, though not all of them. The table records around 25,000 clones, roughly 76% of them present only once. This specimen comes from a study of memory CD4+ T cells and cytomegalovirus serostatus. Single viable CD3+CD4+CD8-CD45RO+ cells were sorted as the memory CD4+ T cells. Serum IgG to CMV pp150, pp28, p38 and p52 defined serostatus. Positive selection with CD4 microbeads enriched total CD4+ T cells. This CDR3 comprises 17 residues. CDR1 is SGHTA, CDR2 FQGNSA, per germline. V lost 2 bases, J lost 6 bases, and 9 bases stayed unmatched. Regarding the study as a whole: A US-trained random forest predicted CMV serostatus with median AUC around 0.92. About 40% of the roughly 160 known CMV-associated TCRbeta sequences appeared in CD4+ memory.

The genes are TRBV7-2 and TRBJ1-6; 8 nucleotides agree with TRBD1. This receptor was identified in an adult in good health and CMV-seronegative. The sequenced sample was memory CD4+ T cells from blood. This CDR3 reads CASSLWGRGLGNSPLHF. The CDR3 DNA reads TGTGCCAGCAGCTTATGGGGCAGGGGGCTTGGTAATTCACCCCTCCACTTT. Complete variable domain (other parts from reference TRBV7-2 and TRBJ1-6): GAGVSQSPSNKVTEKGKDVELRCDPISGHTALYWYRQSLGQGLEFLIYFQGNSAPDKSGLPSDRFSAERTGGSVSTLTIQRTQQEDSAVYLCASSLWGRGLGNSPLHFGNGTRLTVT.